Listed here are 26 T cell receptor beta chains from one sample, sequenced in a study of blood T cell repertoires in COVID-19. Assay used: immunoSEQ multiplex PCR; TCRdb lists only in-frame clones, some missing. The repertoire holds tens of thousands of clones, with 88% as singletons. Sequences were obtained from peripheral blood. The receptors were sampled from a man aged 45-65 years with acute or convalescent COVID-19.

The chain recombines TRBV19 with TRBJ1-3; the D is unclear. Trimming left V 6 bases short and J 0 bases short, with 6 bases between. CDR3 length: 13 residues. Germline V CDR1 and CDR2: LNHDA, SQIVND (reference sequence). The CDR3 DNA reads as TGTGCCAGTAGACACAACTCTGGAAACACCATATATTTT. It translates to CASRHNSGNTIYF.

The chain links TRBV2 to TRBJ1-4; D is possibly TRBD1 (5 bases). The ends were cut back, 4 bases at V and 4 bases at J, with 10 bases in the middle. The CDR3 is 14 amino acids. Per the germline V gene, CDR1 is SNHLY and CDR2 is FYNNEI. This CDR3 reads CASSGEGLNEKLFF. The CDR3 DNA reads TGTGCCAGCAGTGGAGAGGGACTTAATGAAAAACTGTTTTTT.

The chain uses TRBV24-1 and TRBJ1-1; 7 bases are shared with TRBD1. V trimming: 0 bases; J trimming: 0 bases; junction bases outside the gene matches: 6. The CDR3 has 17 amino acids. Per the germline V gene, CDR1 is KGHDR and CDR2 is SFDVKD. CDR3 loop: CATSDLRLTGLNTEAFF. In nucleotides, the CDR3 is TGTGCCACCAGTGATTTGCGGCTGACAGGGCTGAACACTGAAGCTTTCTTT.

J is TRBJ1-5 and V is TRBV10-3, with D uncertain. From germline, CDR1 is ENHRY and CDR2 SYGVKD. The V end was cut by 6 bases, the J end by 5 bases, with 11 bases between. The CDR3 is 13 residues long. The CDR3 here is CAISYSGDQPQHF. The DNA of the CDR3 is TGTGCCATCAGCTACAGTGGCGATCAGCCCCAGCATTTT.

The chain carries TRBV9 and TRBJ2-3; TRBD1 matches 7 bases. The junction had 7 bases not matched to a gene; V was cut back by 1 base and J by 2 bases. The CDR3 is 16 amino acids. CDR1 SGDLS and CDR2 YYNGEE come from the germline V gene. CDR3 protein: CASSVLGTAFTDTQYF. CDR3 DNA sequence: TGTGCCAGCAGCGTATTGGGGACAGCTTTCACAGATACGCAGTATTTT.

This clone was detected once. V and J are TRBV27 and TRBJ2-7, with TRBD1 matching over 10 bases. Unmatched junction bases numbered 8, after V lost 5 bases and J lost 1 base. CDR3 length: 16 residues. CDR1 is MNHEY and CDR2 is SMNVEV in the germline V gene (reference sequence). The CDR3 bases are TGTGCCAGCAGTACATTGACAGGGGGCAGATCCTACGAGCAGTACTTC. This encodes CASSTLTGGRSYEQYF.

V is TRBV5-1 and J is TRBJ1-4, with TRBD1 matching 7 bases. The CDR3 extends over 14 amino acids. Losses at the gene ends were 0 bases for V and 7 bases for J; bases not matched to a gene: 3. The germline gives CDR1 SGHRS, CDR2 YFSETQ. The DNA for the CDR3 is TGCGCCAGCAGCTTGGGGACAGGAAGTGAAAAACTGTTTTTT. Its protein product is CASSLGTGSEKLFF.

The chain recombines TRBV10-3 with TRBJ2-5; 9 nucleotides match TRBD2. Looked up from germline, CDR1 is ENHRY and CDR2 is SYGVKD. There are 15 residues in the CDR3. The junction had 12 bases not matched to a gene; V was cut back by 8 bases and J by 5 bases. The CDR3 nucleotides are TGTGCCATCGGGGCTAGCGGGGCGCAGGGGGAGACCCAGTACTTC. Translated, it gives CAIGASGAQGETQYF.

This clone has a single count. V usage is TRBV27 and J usage is TRBJ1-5; D is unclear. Germline CDR1 reads MNHEY; CDR2 reads SMNVEV (reference sequence). This CDR3 is 13 amino acids long. V was shortened by 5 bases and J by 2 bases, with 7 bases between the two germline ends. CDR3 region: CASSLRGNQPQHF. The CDR3 DNA follows: TGTGCCAGCAGTCTACGGGGCAATCAGCCCCAGCATTTT.

The V call is TRBV6-5, the J call TRBJ2-7; TRBD1 matches 9 bases. Losses at the gene ends were 7 bases for V and 2 bases for J; bases not matched to a gene: 9. The CDR3 loop spans 15 amino acids. From germline, CDR1 is MNHEY and CDR2 SVGAGI. The CDR3 DNA follows: TGTGCCAGCACCCTGCGGGGACAGGGACCCTACGAGCAGTACTTC. Encoded protein: CASTLRGQGPYEQYF.

V gene TRBV28 combines with J gene TRBJ2-5; TRBD1 matches at 9 bases. V lost 6 bases to trimming and J lost 4 bases; unmatched junction nucleotides: 9. The CDR3 is 15 amino acids. The germline V gene encodes CDR1 MDHEN and CDR2 SYDVKM. The CDR3 protein is CASSRGTGWTETQYF. The DNA of the CDR3 is TGTGCCAGCAGCCGGGGGACAGGGTGGACAGAGACCCAGTACTTC. The full variable domain, its missing parts supplied by reference TRBV28 and TRBJ2-5, is DVKVTQSSRYLVKRTGEKVFLECVQDMDHENMFWYRQDPGLGLRLIYFSYDVKMKEKGDIPEGYSVSREKKERFSLILESASTNQTSMYLCASSRGTGWTETQYFGPGTRLLVL.

V gene TRBV6-5 combines with J gene TRBJ1-5, with 11 bases matching TRBD1. Germline V gene data show CDR1 as MNHEY and CDR2 as SVGAGI. J was trimmed by 1 base and V by 6 bases; bases with no gene match: 2. The CDR3 spans 15 residues. CDR3 amino acids: CASRRDRGSNQPQHF. The DNA of the CDR3 is TGTGCCAGCAGACGGGACAGGGGGAGCAATCAGCCCCAGCATTTT.

The J gene is TRBJ1-2, the V gene TRBV14, with TRBD1 matching 8 bases. CDR3 length: 20 amino acids. V dropped 3 bases and J dropped 0; count of bases not matched to a gene: 18. Per the germline V gene, CDR1 is SGHDN and CDR2 is FVKESK. CDR3 nucleotide sequence: TGTGCCAGCAGCCAGACTGCGAATCCGGACAGGGCAGGAGCTAACTATGGCTACACCTTC. Its translation: CASSQTANPDRAGANYGYTF.

The V and J genes are TRBV4-1 and TRBJ1-1; D gene ambiguous. This CDR3 has 14 residues. The V and J ends lost 1 base and 3 bases respectively, with 9 bases between them. Germline CDR1 and CDR2: MGHRA and YSYEKL. CDR3 sequence (DNA): TGCGCCAGCAGCCAAGTCTCCCTCCACACTGAAGCTTTCTTT. Protein product: CASSQVSLHTEAFF.

This clone appeared once. This chain uses TRBV28 with TRBJ1-4, with a tentative D call TRBD1 (6 bases). V lost 4 bases to trimming and J lost 3 bases, with 9 bases between them. The length of the CDR3 is 14 residues. Germline values: CDR1 MDHEN, CDR2 SYDVKM. This CDR3 reads CASSSGQANEKLFF. In nucleotides, the CDR3 is TGTGCCAGCAGTTCGGGACAAGCTAATGAAAAACTGTTTTTT.

CDR3 loop: CASQGRLSSYNEQFF. The CDR3 bases are TGTGCCAGCCAGGGTCGGCTGAGCTCCTACAATGAGCAGTTCTTC. V gene TRBV7-9 combines with J gene TRBJ2-1; perhaps TRBD1 as D (5 bases). Per the germline V gene, CDR1 is SEHNR and CDR2 is FQNEAQ (reference sequence). The CDR3 contains 15 residues. V lost 8 bases and J lost 0, with 14 bases in between.

The chain combines TRBV5-1 with TRBJ2-2; TRBD1 aligns across 8 bases. CDR3 length: 15 amino acids. V lost 4 bases and J lost 5; bases outside the gene matches: 7. The germline CDR1 and CDR2 sequences are SGHRS and YFSETQ. CDR3 nucleotides: TGCGCCAGCAGCCAATTGACAGGGGAGACCGGGGAGCTGTTTTTT. This translates into CASSQLTGETGELFF.

The V gene is TRBV12-5, the J gene TRBJ1-4; 11 nucleotides line up with TRBD1. Per germline, CDR1 LGHNT and CDR2 FRNRAP. CDR3 length: 16 residues. Trimming took 1 base from V and 8 from J; bases not matched to a gene: 6. The CDR3 sequence: CASGLARTGGMEKLFF. CDR3 coding DNA: TGTGCTAGTGGTTTGGCCCGGACAGGGGGCATGGAAAAACTGTTTTTT.

This clone was detected only once. The rearrangement links TRBV7-9 to TRBJ2-7, with 7 bases fitting TRBD1. This CDR3 comprises 13 residues. The junction had 6 bases not matched to a gene; V was cut back by 5 bases and J by 5 bases. Germline V gives CDR1 SEHNR, CDR2 FQNEAQ (reference sequence). This CDR3 reads CASSRGQAHEQYF. In nucleotides, the CDR3 is TGTGCCAGCAGCCGAGGACAGGCCCACGAGCAGTACTTC.

The rearrangement joins TRBV5-8 to TRBJ2-3, with TRBD1 matching over 9 bases. The CDR3 runs to 15 residues. The V segment lost 4 bases and the J segment 0 bases; nucleotides outside the gene matches: 3. The germline gives CDR1 SGHTS, CDR2 YDEGEE. CDR3 protein: CASSRGQGSTDTQYF. The DNA for the CDR3 is TGTGCCAGCAGCCGGGGACAGGGAAGCACAGATACGCAGTATTTT.

As concerns this clone: At one boundary the junction diverges from the germline segment, which might be a read error. The V gene is TRBV20-1, the J gene TRBJ2-1; 8 bases align to TRBD1. The germline gives CDR1 DFQATT, CDR2 SNEGSKA (reference sequence). This CDR3 has 11 amino acids. The CDR3 spells CSAYPGGKRVF. CDR3 sequence (DNA): TGCAGTGCATATCCAGGGGGCAAGCGCGTCTTC.

This clone is labeled as medium-sized. The chain employs TRBV6-5 and TRBJ2-7, with no clear D. Trimming left V 5 bases short and J 2 bases short, with 7 bases between. Germline V gene data show CDR1 as MNHEY and CDR2 as SVGAGI. The length of the CDR3 is 12 residues. The DNA of the CDR3 is TGTGCCAGCAGTCCAAGCCCCTACGAGCAGTACTTC. Residues: CASSPSPYEQYF.

This chain uses TRBV5-1 with TRBJ1-3; tentatively, D is TRBD1 (5 bases). The V gene's germline CDR1 is SGHRS and CDR2 YFSETQ. The CDR3 runs to 15 residues. V was trimmed by 3 bases and J by 1 base, leaving 11 bases between them. The CDR3 loop reads CASSSQGQSGNTIYF. CDR3 nucleotides: TGCGCCAGCAGCTCTCAGGGTCAATCTGGAAACACCATATATTTT.

The rearrangement links TRBV28 to TRBJ2-1; 7 nucleotides line up with TRBD1. Germline values: CDR1 MDHEN, CDR2 SYDVKM. After removal of 5 bases from V and 6 bases from J, the junction contained 7 bases not matched to a gene. The CDR3 is 14 amino acids. CDR3 sequence reads: CASSAPGTVNEQFF. CDR3 bases: TGTGCCAGCAGTGCCCCCGGGACAGTCAATGAGCAGTTCTTC.

V and J are TRBV10-3 and TRBJ1-5; 9 nucleotides align to TRBD1. There are 14 residues in the CDR3. J gave up 2 bases and V 6 bases, and 2 bases lay outside the gene matches. The V gene's germline CDR1 is ENHRY and CDR2 SYGVKD. The CDR3 spells CAIRGQGGNQPQHF. CDR3 DNA sequence: TGTGCCATCAGGGGACAGGGTGGCAATCAGCCCCAGCATTTT.

The CDR3 DNA reads as TGTGCCAGCAGCTTAGTTGGACTAGCGGGACCAGAGCAGTACTTC. Protein sequence: CASSLVGLAGPEQYF. The chain is built from TRBV11-2 and TRBJ2-7; 12 bases agree with TRBD2. Germline V lookup: CDR1 SGHAT, CDR2 FQNNGV. The CDR3 spans 15 residues. V shed 1 base and J 7 bases; nucleotides not matched to a gene: 5.